This T cell receptor (beta chain) was obtained from a study of identical twins. Overall study results and limits: Modelling underestimated the level of out-of-frame TCR alpha sharing observed in monozygotic twins.

Healthy Caucasians were all of the donors. V lost 3 bases to trimming and J lost 1 base; unmatched junction nucleotides: 11. Germline V gene lookup returns CDR1 MGHRA and CDR2 YSYEKL. This CDR3 is built from 18 residues. TCRdb analysed the 5' RACE reads with MiXCR anew, one entry per CDR3 protein. The sample shows a few hundred thousand distinct CDR3 sequences, around 9% of them seen only once. This clonotype was seen more than once but under ten times. Its antigen is not known. The TCR was taken from a woman in her forties or fifties in good health. This chain uses TRBV4-1 with TRBJ2-2, with 7 bases matching TRBD2. The sequenced sample consisted of naive T cells sorted from blood. DNA of the CDR3: TGCGCCAGCAGCCACTCACCCCCTAGCGGCATGAACACCGGGGAGCTGTTTTTT. This codes for CASSHSPPSGMNTGELFF.